The rows below give T cell receptor beta chains drawn from one sample of a study of T cell responses to AZD1222 COVID-19 vaccine. Sequencing was performed with immunoSEQ multiplex PCR; in TCRdb, only in-frame clones are kept and a portion is missing. The data show about 49,000 clones, about three quarters seen once. The sequenced sample was peripheral blood, obtained on day 0 of AZD1222 vaccination. Source of these receptors: an adult in good health. CDR3s include the opening cysteine and the closing phenylalanine or tryptophan. A D gene is named only where the DNA matches it firmly. The size of a clone is reported for some rows only, either as once, few or many, or as a class for expanded clones.

TRBV9	TRBD2	NA	TRBJ2-1	CASSSWAGRGHNEQFF	TGTGCCAGCAGCTCCTGGGCCGGGAGGGGACACAATGAGCAGTTCTTC
TRBV2	TRBD2	NA	TRBJ2-5	CASSVGLAGGGETQYF	TGTGCCAGCAGTGTAGGGCTAGCGGGGGGCGGAGAGACCCAGTACTTC
TRBV28	NA	NA	TRBJ2-1	CASGRLEQLNEQFF	TGTGCCAGCGGCCGTCTTGAGCAACTGAATGAGCAGTTCTTC
TRBV15	NA	NA	TRBJ2-1	CATSRDYPGVRVF	TGTGCCACCAGCAGAGATTATCCGGGAGTCAGGGTCTTC
TRBV3-1/TRBV3-2	NA	NA	TRBJ1-5	CASSLNGVNQPQHF	TGTGCCAGCAGCTTAAATGGGGTCAATCAGCCCCAGCATTTT
TRBV4-1	NA	NA	TRBJ1-5	CASSQEGWGNQPQHF	TGCGCCAGCAGCCAAGAAGGATGGGGCAATCAGCCCCAGCATTTT
TRBV19	NA	NA	TRBJ2-7	CASSKEGFSYEQYF	TGTGCCAGTAGTAAGGAGGGATTCTCCTACGAGCAGTACTTC
TRBV10-2	TRBD1	NA	TRBJ1-6	CASSDLWAGTGNSPLHF	TGCGCCAGCAGTGATCTATGGGCCGGGACAGGAAATTCACCCCTCCACTTT
TRBV18	NA	NA	TRBJ1-5	CASSLGAVQPQHF	TGTGCCAGCTCACTCGGGGCCGTGCAGCCCCAGCATTTT
TRBV2	TRBD1	NA	TRBJ1-5	CASASDRGLGQPQHF	TGTGCCAGTGCAAGTGACAGGGGGCTAGGTCAGCCCCAGCATTTT
TRBV6-2/TRBV6-3	NA	NA	TRBJ2-7	CASSYPSGGVRTYEQYF	TGTGCCAGCAGTTACCCTTCAGGCGGAGTACGTACCTACGAGCAGTACTTC
TRBV15	NA	NA	TRBJ2-7	CATSRDEQGYEQYF	TGTGCCACCAGCAGAGACGAACAGGGCTACGAGCAGTACTTC
TRBV19	TRBD1	few	TRBJ1-2	CASNDRGTGYTF	TGTGCCAGTAACGACAGGGGAACTGGCTACACCTTC
TRBV11-2	NA	NA	TRBJ1-1	CASSLSAGAFF	TGTGCCAGCAGCTTGTCAGCGGGAGCTTTCTTT
TRBV6-5	TRBD1	once	TRBJ2-3	CASRTGGDTDTQYF	TGTGCCAGCAGGACAGGGGGGGACACAGATACGCAGTATTTT
TRBV5-4	NA	NA	TRBJ1-1	CASSLGQENTEAFF	TGTGCCAGCAGCTTGGGACAGGAGAACACTGAAGCTTTCTTT
TRBV28	TRBD1	NA	TRBJ1-1	CASRWDRGSPEAFF	TGTGCCAGCAGATGGGACAGGGGTTCGCCTGAAGCTTTCTTT
TRBV11-2	TRBD1	NA	TRBJ1-3	CASSLGTGASLAGNTIYF	TGTGCCAGCAGCCTCGGGACAGGGGCATCCCTGGCTGGAAACACCATATATTTT
TRBV3-1/TRBV3-2	TRBD2	NA	TRBJ2-1	CASSPTGGAGNEQFF	TGTGCCAGCAGCCCTACCGGGGGGGCCGGCAATGAGCAGTTCTTC
TRBV10-3	NA	NA	TRBJ1-6	CAISEADSPLHF	TGTGCCATCAGTGAGGCGGATTCACCCCTCCACTTT
TRBV15	NA	NA	TRBJ1-2	CATSRERQGGGYTF	TGTGCCACCAGCCGAGAAAGGCAGGGTGGAGGCTACACCTTC
TRBV14	NA	NA	TRBJ1-2	CASSHDRIGYGYTF	TGTGCCAGCAGCCATGACAGGATCGGCTATGGCTACACCTTC
TRBV5-1	NA	NA	TRBJ1-2	CASSPLGGWYGYTF	TGCGCCAGCAGCCCTTTGGGGGGCTGGTATGGCTACACCTTC
TRBV12-3/TRBV12-4	NA	NA	TRBJ1-1	CASSSMGYTEAFF	TGTGCCAGCAGTTCGATGGGTTATACTGAAGCTTTCTTT
TRBV5-5	NA	NA	TRBJ2-1	CASSQSWVVDEQFF	TGTGCCAGCAGTCAATCTTGGGTGGTCGATGAGCAGTTCTTC
TRBV28	TRBD1	NA	TRBJ1-5	CASSRPGTGIGPQHF	TGTGCCAGCAGCCGTCCCGGGACAGGGATTGGGCCCCAGCATTTT
TRBV5-5	NA	NA	TRBJ1-2	CASSFYDVNYGYTF	TGTGCCAGCAGCTTCTACGATGTTAACTATGGCTACACCTTC
TRBV9	TRBD2	NA	TRBJ2-1	CASSVDVWGGPRSEQFF	TGTGCCAGCAGCGTAGATGTTTGGGGAGGGCCTAGGAGTGAGCAGTTCTTC
TRBV10-1	NA	NA	TRBJ1-1	CASSEPGMGTEAFF	TGCGCCAGCAGTGAGCCGGGGATGGGGACTGAAGCTTTCTTT
TRBV28	NA	NA	TRBJ2-3	CASTGEGDTQYF	TGTGCCAGCACGGGAGAGGGAGATACGCAGTATTTT
TRBV7-6	TRBD2	NA	TRBJ2-1	CASSLGSGNSYNEQFF	TGTGCCAGCAGCTTAGGCAGCGGGAACTCCTACAATGAGCAGTTCTTC
TRBV14	TRBD2	once	TRBJ2-2	CASSADGLALNTGELFF	TGTGCCAGCAGCGCTGACGGACTAGCGCTGAACACCGGGGAGCTGTTTTTT
TRBV19	NA	few	TRBJ1-5	CASTVRGHLNQPQHF	TGTGCCAGTACCGTGAGGGGACACCTCAATCAGCCCCAGCATTTT
TRBV9	NA	NA	TRBJ2-1	CASSVALGTTRGYEQFF	TGTGCCAGCAGCGTAGCCCTCGGGACAACCCGTGGCTATGAGCAGTTCTTC
TRBV27	TRBD1	few	TRBJ2-5	CASSLGTGPQETQYF	TGTGCCAGCAGCTTAGGGACAGGACCCCAAGAGACCCAGTACTTC
TRBV10-3	TRBD2	NA	TRBJ2-7	CAISGRGGMSYEQYF	TGTGCCATCAGCGGGCGGGGGGGAATGAGCTACGAGCAGTACTTC
TRBV7-8	NA	once	TRBJ1-1	CASSLDGGGWTEAFF	TGTGCCAGCAGCTTAGACGGGGGGGGATGGACTGAAGCTTTCTTT
TRBV6-2/TRBV6-3	NA	NA	TRBJ2-2	CASSPYTLSGELFF	TGTGCCAGCAGTCCCTACACGCTGAGCGGGGAGCTGTTTTTT
TRBV4-2	NA	NA	TRBJ1-1	CASSGGGQLNTEAFF	TGTGCCAGCAGCGGTGGGGGTCAGCTGAACACTGAAGCTTTCTTT
TRBV7-2	TRBD1	NA	TRBJ2-3	CASSLVTGSTDTQYF	TGTGCCAGCAGCTTAGTGACAGGGAGCACAGATACGCAGTATTTT
TRBV5-4	TRBD2	few	TRBJ2-5	CASSFFTGGETQYF	TGTGCCAGCAGCTTTTTTACGGGAGGAGAGACCCAGTACTTC
TRBV21-1	NA	NA	TRBJ1-5	CASSKVGFVGTDRVRTLWDQPQHF	TGTGCCAGCAGCAAAGTAGGCTTTGTTGGAACGGACAGGGTGAGGACTTTGTGGGATCAGCCCCAGCATTTT
TRBV5-8	NA	NA	TRBJ2-3	CASSLVLRVDTQYF	TGTGCCAGCAGCTTGGTACTAAGGGTAGATACGCAGTATTTT
TRBV18	NA	few	TRBJ1-6	CASSPPAPGGNSPLHF	TGTGCCAGCTCACCACCGGCCCCGGGCGGGAATTCACCCCTCCACTTT
TRBV30	NA	NA	TRBJ1-1	CAWSVHANTEAFF	TGTGCCTGGAGTGTACACGCGAACACTGAAGCTTTCTTT
TRBV7-2	NA	NA	TRBJ1-5	CASSLDRDTLQPQHF	TGTGCCAGCAGCTTAGATCGGGATACCTTGCAGCCCCAGCATTTT
TRBV3-1/TRBV3-2	NA	NA	TRBJ2-3	CASSNSFVMQDTQYF	TGTGCCAGCAGCAATTCTTTTGTCATGCAAGATACGCAGTATTTT
TRBV27	NA	NA	TRBJ2-5	CASSVRGRETQYF	TGTGCCAGCAGCGTCCGAGGGAGAGAGACCCAGTACTTC
TRBV29-1	NA	NA	TRBJ1-1	CSVPRGGNMNTEAFF	TGCAGCGTTCCCAGAGGAGGAAATATGAACACTGAAGCTTTCTTT
TRBV5-5	TRBD2	NA	TRBJ2-1	CASSFGTSNNEQFF	TGTGCCAGCAGCTTTGGGACTAGCAACAATGAGCAGTTCTTC
TRBV5-1	NA	NA	TRBJ1-4	CASSVQGANEKLFF	TGCGCCAGCAGCGTGCAGGGAGCTAATGAAAAACTGTTTTTT
TRBV27	NA	NA	TRBJ2-3	CASRSGTFPQYF	TGTGCCAGCAGGTCCGGGACTTTTCCGCAGTATTTT
TRBV20-1	NA	NA	TRBJ1-1	CSARGNTEAFF	TGCAGTGCTAGGGGGAACACTGAAGCTTTCTTT
TRBV5-6	TRBD1	NA	TRBJ1-2	CASSLSRQGDGYTF	TGTGCCAGCAGCTTGTCCCGACAGGGGGATGGCTACACCTTC
TRBV7-3	NA	NA	TRBJ2-5	CASSLTQQETQYF	TGTGCCAGCAGCTTAACCCAGCAAGAGACCCAGTACTTC
TRBV30	NA	once	TRBJ2-7	CAWGESYEQYF	TGTGCCTGGGGGGAGTCCTACGAGCAGTACTTC